This T cell receptor beta chain originates from a study of control samples from healthy donors and cancer patients. The CDR3 consists of 14 residues. V lost 0 bases and J 10 bases, leaving 11 bases between the germline ends. Germline values: CDR1 SGDLS, CDR2 YYNGEE. Libraries were prepared by immunoSEQ multiplex PCR; TCRdb keeps only in-frame clonotypes and omits some of them. The data contain around 97,000 clones, roughly 89% of them singletons. This chain links TRBV9 with TRBJ1-6; D is perhaps TRBD1 (6 bases). The sequence derives from a man in his 60s with lung cancer. The source material was PBMCs. The CDR3 reads CASSVEAGVSPLHF. CDR3 in DNA: TGTGCCAGCAGCGTAGAAGCAGGGGTCTCACCCCTCCACTTT.